The 31 T cell receptor beta chains below come from one sample, sequenced in a study of identical twins. Using its own MiXCR run on the 5' RACE reads, TCRdb lists one record per CDR3 protein. The sample carries roughly 720,000 distinct CDR3 sequences, around a sixth recorded once. This sample was shared with a second study, whose subject was T cells expressing NK-cell markers.

The sample was PBMCs. These receptor sequences come from a woman aged 18-29 years in good health.

This clonotype was detected only a few times. The chain is built from TRBV7-2 and TRBJ2-1; 10 positions agree with TRBD1. J lost 9 bases, V lost 5 bases, and 7 bases had no gene match. The CDR3 is made up of 14 amino acids. Germline loops: CDR1 SGHTA, CDR2 FQGNSA. The CDR3 region is CASSPDRGRGEQFF. The CDR3, as DNA: TGTGCCAGCAGCCCAGACAGGGGGCGAGGTGAGCAGTTCTTC.

This CDR3 reads CSVDPSTGGVSETQYF. The DNA for the CDR3 is TGCAGCGTTGATCCATCGACAGGGGGTGTATCAGAGACCCAGTACTTC. The rearrangement joins TRBV29-1 to TRBJ2-5; TRBD1 aligns across 9 bases. V shed 3 bases, J shed 4 bases, and the junction held 12 bases outside the gene matches. CDR1 SQVTM and CDR2 ANQGSEA come from the germline V gene. The CDR3 loop spans 16 amino acids.

This clonotype was detected only once. The chain recombines TRBV3-1 with TRBJ1-6, with D possibly matching TRBD1 (6 bases). CDR1 and CDR2 (germline): LGHDT, YNNKEL (reference sequence). V was cut by 1 base and J by 11 bases, with 12 bases left in between. The CDR3 is 14 amino acids. This CDR3 reads CASSQGGGRAPLHF. The CDR3 DNA reads TGTGCCAGCAGCCAAGGAGGGGGTAGGGCACCCCTCCACTTT.

The chain combines TRBV7-2 with TRBJ2-7; D call uncertain. From germline, CDR1 is SGHTA and CDR2 FQGNSA. Trimming shortened V by 6 bases and J by 3 bases, and 18 bases separated the two germline ends. The CDR3 sequence is 15 residues long. CDR3 coding DNA: TGTGCCAGCAGTTTGTGGACCGGACCAGACTACGAGCAGTACTTC. Protein sequence: CASSLWTGPDYEQYF.

This clonotype was observed a handful of times. The chain has TRBV6-5 and TRBJ1-1; 9 bases map to TRBD1. Germline V gene lookup returns CDR1 MNHEY and CDR2 SVGAGI. The CDR3 is made up of 18 amino acids. Trimming cost V 2 bases and J 12 bases; bases outside gene matches: 22. The CDR3 reads CASSYPYRDRDRLNPPFF. The CDR3 DNA reads as TGTGCCAGCAGTTACCCATACCGGGACAGGGATCGGTTGAACCCCCCTTTCTTT.

The sample holds many counts of this clonotype. The rearrangement joins TRBV2 to TRBJ2-1; TRBD2 is a possible D gene (5 bases). Trimming left V 6 bases short and J 9 bases short, with 9 bases between. Germline assignment: CDR1 SNHLY and CDR2 FYNNEI. The CDR3 is 11 amino acids. In DNA form, the CDR3 reads TGTGCCAGCAGGGGTGAGGGTGAGCAGTTCTTC. It encodes CASRGEGEQFF. The whole variable domain, filled in from reference TRBV2 and TRBJ2-1, reads EPEVTQTPSHQVTQMGQEVILRCVPISNHLYFYWYRQILGQKVEFLVSFYNNEISEKSEIFDDQFSVERPDGSNFTLKIRSTKLEDSAMYFCASRGEGEQFFGPGTRLTVL.

V is TRBV25-1 and J is TRBJ2-1; no firm D call. The germline CDR1 and CDR2 sequences are MGHDK and SYGVNS. V dropped 3 bases and J dropped 0 bases, with 6 bases sitting between them. There are 14 residues in the CDR3. CDR3 loop: CASSELDSYNEQFF. In DNA, the CDR3 is TGTGCCAGCAGTGAGCTCGACTCCTACAATGAGCAGTTCTTC.

The V call is TRBV6-1, the J call TRBJ2-4; no clear D. V was pared by 6 bases and J by 6 bases, with 15 bases between. Germline CDR1 MNHNS, CDR2 SASEGT. The CDR3 is 14 residues long. As DNA, the CDR3 is TGTGCCAGCAGCCTCATGTACCGTTCAAACATTCAGTACTTC. Its protein product is CASSLMYRSNIQYF.

The chain combines TRBV6-2 or TRBV6-3 with TRBJ1-1; D perhaps matches TRBD1 (5 bases). This CDR3 has 15 amino acids. V lost 1 base and J lost 0, with 9 bases in between. Germline V gene sequence: CDR1 MNHEY, CDR2 SVGEGT. The CDR3 DNA is TGTGCCAGCAGTTACTTCGGGACGGTGAACACTGAAGCTTTCTTT. Protein sequence: CASSYFGTVNTEAFF.

This clonotype has more than one count but fewer than ten. This chain joins TRBV5-1 and TRBJ2-1, with D possibly being TRBD1 (6 bases). The CDR3 runs to 17 residues. Germline CDR1 reads SGHRS; CDR2 reads YFSETQ. The V end lost 0 bases, the J end lost 5 bases, and 18 bases lay between the germline ends. The CDR3 sequence is CASSLARPDRRDNEQFF. CDR3 coding DNA: TGCGCCAGCAGCTTGGCCCGGCCCGACAGGCGGGACAATGAGCAGTTCTTC.

V and J are TRBV7-2 and TRBJ2-1; unclear D gene. Between the trimmed V and J ends, which lost 1 base and 4 bases, there was a span of 8 bases. Germline values: CDR1 SGHTA, CDR2 FQGNSA. CDR3 length equals 14 residues. DNA for the CDR3: TGTGCCAGCAGCTTAGACATCTTATACAATGAGCAGTTCTTC. It yields the protein CASSLDILYNEQFF.

This sequence joins TRBV7-2 and TRBJ1-1; D is unresolved. Germline values: CDR1 SGHTA, CDR2 FQGNSA. The CDR3 contains 15 residues. V lost 0 bases and J 0 bases, leaving 8 bases between the germline ends. The CDR3: CASSLAGRVNTEAFF. The CDR3 DNA reads as TGTGCCAGCAGCTTAGCAGGACGGGTGAACACTGAAGCTTTCTTT.

The chain couples TRBV29-1 to TRBJ2-7, with D possibly TRBD1 on 5 matching bases. The CDR3 is made up of 15 amino acids. In germline, CDR1 is SQVTM, CDR2 ANQGSEA. Trimming removed 7 bases at V and 2 bases at J, with 21 bases between. The CDR3 DNA reads TGCAGCGCTAGAGATTATGACAGTTTCACCTACGAGCAGTACTTC. Its translation: CSARDYDSFTYEQYF.

The V and J genes are TRBV20-1 and TRBJ2-7; TRBD1 matches at 9 bases. The CDR3 length is 15 residues. The V gene's germline CDR1 is DFQATT and CDR2 SNEGSKA (reference sequence). The V and J ends lost 6 bases and 4 bases, in that order; junction bases with no gene match: 13. CDR3 sequence (DNA): TGCAGTGCGTATAACCCGGGACAGGGTCAGTACGAGCAGTACTTC. It codes for CSAYNPGQGQYEQYF.

The chain employs TRBV9 and TRBJ2-2, with a weak D call TRBD1 (7 bases). Germline CDR1 reads SGDLS; CDR2 reads YYNGEE. The V gene lost 6 bases and the J gene lost 7 bases, with 25 bases spanning the gap. This CDR3 contains 17 residues. Here the CDR3 reads CASTPDGQVADYGELFF. For the CDR3, the DNA is TGTGCCAGCACCCCGGACGGACAGGTAGCGGATTACGGGGAGCTGTTTTTT.

This clonotype was counted only a few times. V gene TRBV6-5 combines with J gene TRBJ2-2; D unclear. Germline V gives CDR1 MNHEY, CDR2 SVGAGI. V was cut by 3 bases and J by 4 bases, with 12 bases left in between. The CDR3 is 15 residues long. The DNA for the CDR3 is TGTGCCAGCAGTTATAGCTGGTCCACCACCGGGGAGCTGTTTTTT. It encodes CASSYSWSTTGELFF.

This sequence joins TRBV5-5 and TRBJ1-1; D is unresolved. CDR1 and CDR2 from the germline V gene are SGHKS and YYEKEE (reference sequence). V lost 5 bases, J lost 5 bases, and 13 bases lay in between. The CDR3 consists of 13 residues. CDR3 region: CASRPIFGTEAFF. The CDR3 coding sequence is TGTGCCAGCAGGCCAATCTTTGGGACTGAAGCTTTCTTT.

The table lists this clonotype with a count of one. The rearrangement joins TRBV5-1 to TRBJ2-1; TRBD2 aligns across 12 bases. The trim removed 3 bases at V and 0 bases at J, leaving 13 bases unmatched. In germline, CDR1 is SGHRS, CDR2 YFSETQ. This CDR3 comprises 20 residues. CDR3 in amino acids: CASSSRNRLAGASSYNEQFF. CDR3 in DNA: TGCGCCAGCAGCTCACGAAACCGACTAGCGGGGGCGAGCTCCTACAATGAGCAGTTCTTC.

This rearrangement joins TRBV29-1 to TRBJ2-7; D possibly corresponds to TRBD1 (5 bases). This CDR3 is 13 amino acids long. V lost 7 bases, J lost 0 bases, and 13 bases lay in between. In germline, CDR1 is SQVTM, CDR2 ANQGSEA. The CDR3 loop reads CSGVQGNSYEQYF. As DNA, the CDR3 is TGCAGCGGTGTCCAGGGTAACTCCTACGAGCAGTACTTC.

The table lists this clonotype with a few counts. The CDR3 loop is CATSRSWDRVTGELFF. CDR3 sequence (DNA): TGTGCCACCAGCAGATCCTGGGACAGGGTCACCGGGGAGCTGTTTTTT. The chain couples TRBV15 to TRBJ2-2; 9 bases are shared with TRBD1. CDR3 length equals 16 residues. Germline loops: CDR1 LNHNV, CDR2 YYDKDF (reference sequence). V was clipped by 2 bases and J by 4 bases; unmatched bases: 5.

This clonotype has a handful of counts. This chain connects TRBV3-1 to TRBJ2-1; 7 nucleotides align to TRBD1. Germline V gene data show CDR1 as LGHDT and CDR2 as YNNKEL (reference sequence). This CDR3 has 15 residues. Unmatched junction bases numbered 4, after V lost 3 bases and J lost 2 bases. The CDR3 reads CASSQVQGTYNEQFF. In DNA, the CDR3 is TGTGCCAGCAGCCAGGTACAGGGGACCTACAATGAGCAGTTCTTC.

A few counts support this clonotype. The genes are TRBV20-1 and TRBJ1-5; 8 bases are shared with TRBD1. Losses at the gene ends were 5 bases for V and 0 bases for J; bases not matched to a gene: 9. CDR1 DFQATT and CDR2 SNEGSKA come from the germline V gene (reference sequence). The CDR3 is 16 amino acids. Written as DNA, the CDR3 is TGCAGTGCTTACGGACAGGGCGACTATAGCAATCAGCCCCAGCATTTT. Its protein is CSAYGQGDYSNQPQHF.

The chain recombines TRBV5-1 with TRBJ1-5; no definite D call. The CDR3 has 14 residues. Trimming shortened V by 0 bases and J by 3 bases, and 7 bases separated the two germline ends. Germline loops: CDR1 SGHRS, CDR2 YFSETQ. CDR3 in amino acids: CASSLEGDNQPQHF. In DNA, the CDR3 is TGCGCCAGCAGCTTGGAGGGCGACAATCAGCCCCAGCATTTT.

This sequence joins TRBV12-3 or TRBV12-4 and TRBJ2-3; a weak D match, TRBD2 (5 bases). V lost 6 bases, J lost 2 bases, and 15 bases lay in between. The CDR3 has 15 amino acids. The CDR3 here is CASRPTRFPTDTQYF. The CDR3 DNA reads as TGTGCCAGCAGGCCTACTAGATTCCCCACAGATACGCAGTATTTT.

This clonotype occurred a few times. This chain connects TRBV20-1 to TRBJ2-7, with 10 bases fitting TRBD2. Germline CDR1 DFQATT, CDR2 SNEGSKA (reference sequence). The CDR3 length is 13 residues. Trimming at V came to 6 bases and at J to 0 bases, leaving 2 bases not matched to a gene. The CDR3, as DNA: TGCAGTGCGCCTAGCGGGGGCTCCTACGAGCAGTACTTC. It specifies CSAPSGGSYEQYF.

This clonotype was detected only a few times. V is TRBV10-3 and J is TRBJ2-1; D might be TRBD2 (6 bases). The V end lost 3 bases, the J end lost 1 base, and 19 bases lay between the germline ends. Germline lookup yields CDR1 ENHRY and CDR2 SYGVKD. The CDR3 contains 18 residues. The CDR3 nucleotides are TGTGCCATCAGTGAATCGGTCGGAGGTAGCGGTTCCTACAATGAGCAGTTCTTC. As protein: CAISESVGGSGSYNEQFF.

V usage is TRBV12-3 or TRBV12-4 and J usage is TRBJ2-1, with D unresolved. The CDR3 contains 12 residues. The CDR3 DNA reads as TGTGGGGTGGGCGAGTCCTACAATGAGCAGTTCTTC. Protein: CGVGESYNEQFF.

This CDR3 is CASSLAAGVGPYEQYF. The CDR3 DNA sequence: TGTGCCAGCAGTTTAGCGGCCGGGGTGGGACCCTACGAGCAGTACTTC. V is TRBV12-3 or TRBV12-4 and J is TRBJ2-7; the D call may be TRBD1 or TRBD2 (5 bases each). The CDR3 is made up of 16 amino acids. V lost 0 bases, J lost 2 bases, and 14 bases lay in between.

This clonotype was seen a few times. The chain links TRBV5-1 to TRBJ1-4; TRBD1 matches at 7 bases. Germline-derived CDR1 and CDR2 are SGHRS and YFSETQ. With V trimmed by 4 bases and J by 6 bases, 9 bases remained unmatched. This CDR3 has 15 amino acids. The CDR3 DNA is TGCGCCAGCAGCCGATGGACAGGAAGAGATGAAAAACTGTTTTTT. This gives the protein CASSRWTGRDEKLFF.

The sample holds a few counts of this clonotype. The chain couples TRBV20-1 to TRBJ2-1; perhaps D is TRBD1 or TRBD2 (5 bases each). Per germline, CDR1 DFQATT and CDR2 SNEGSKA (reference sequence). The CDR3 is 15 amino acids. The ends were cut back, 4 bases at V and 5 bases at J, with 18 bases in the middle. The CDR3 DNA is TGCAGTGCTAAGCTACGTTGGGACCTCGACAATGAGCAGTTCTTC. Translating gives CSAKLRWDLDNEQFF.

The chain recombines TRBV7-2 with TRBJ2-7; 7 nucleotides align to TRBD1. The CDR3 runs to 13 residues. V dropped 5 bases and J dropped 5; count of bases not matched to a gene: 6. Germline CDR1 SGHTA, CDR2 FQGNSA. For the CDR3, the DNA is TGTGCCAGCAGCATCCAGACAGGGAACGAGCAGTACTTC. Encoded protein: CASSIQTGNEQYF.